A single sample gave rise to the 18 T cell receptor beta chains below, sequenced in a study of cytotoxic CD8 clonotypes in ibrutinib-treated CLL. This table comes from immunoSEQ multiplex PCR, and its TCRdb copy is limited to in-frame clones, with some not included. The profile shows around 250,000 clones, roughly 74% of them singletons. The starting material was PBMCs, obtained after 24 months of ibrutinib treatment. All receptors come from a human donor with chronic lymphocytic leukemia.

This clone was counted only a few times. The chain joins TRBV7-2 to TRBJ1-5; no firm D call. Germline-derived CDR1 and CDR2 are SGHTA and FQGNSA. The V end was cut by 2 bases, the J end by 7 bases, with 15 bases between. The CDR3 totals 15 residues. The CDR3 DNA reads as TGTGCCAGCAGCTTAACCGGCCGGCCTGGACAGCCCCAGCATTTT. Translated, it gives CASSLTGRPGQPQHF. The variable domain in full, with the rest retrieved from reference TRBV7-2 and TRBJ1-5, is GAGVSQSPSNKVTEKGKDVELRCDPISGHTALYWYRQSLGQGLEFLIYFQGNSAPDKSGLPSDRFSAERTGGSVSTLTIQRTQQEDSAVYLCASSLTGRPGQPQHFGDGTRLSIL.

This clone was seen once. The chain combines TRBV4-1 with TRBJ2-3; the D call may be TRBD1 or TRBD2 (5 bases each). There are 14 residues in the CDR3. Trimming pared 7 bases from V and 3 bases from J, leaving 14 bases between. Germline V gene data show CDR1 as MGHRA and CDR2 as YSYEKL. CDR3 protein: CASTHGTGTDTQYF. CDR3 DNA: TGCGCCAGCACCCACGGGACGGGTACAGATACGCAGTATTTT.

The CDR3 spells CASSLAKGPGRGNEKLFF. CDR3 bases: TGTGCCAGCAGCTTAGCAAAGGGGCCCGGCAGGGGTAATGAAAAACTGTTTTTT. V usage is TRBV7-9 and J usage is TRBJ1-4; TRBD1 might be the D (6 bases). Trimming took 0 bases from V and 4 from J, leaving 18 bases between them. The CDR3 length is 18 residues. The germline V gene has CDR1 SEHNR and CDR2 FQNEAQ (reference sequence). Full variable domain (missing parts from reference TRBV7-9 and TRBJ1-4): DTGVSQNPRHKITKRGQNVTFRCDPISEHNRLYWYRQTLGQGPEFLTYFQNEAQLEKSRLLSDRFSAERPKGSFSTLEIQRTEQGDSAMYLCASSLAKGPGRGNEKLFFGSGTQLSVL.

The chain is built from TRBV27 and TRBJ2-7; either TRBD1 or TRBD2 may supply D (5 bases each). CDR1 MNHEY and CDR2 SMNVEV come from the germline V gene (reference sequence). The CDR3 totals 15 residues. V was cut by 5 bases and J by 0 bases, with 14 bases left in between. CDR3 loop: CASSIPGASSYEQYF. As DNA, the CDR3 is TGTGCCAGCAGTATCCCCGGGGCCAGCTCCTACGAGCAGTACTTC.

The rearrangement links TRBV9 to TRBJ2-7; 7 bases agree with TRBD2. The CDR3 extends over 14 amino acids. Germline values: CDR1 SGDLS, CDR2 YYNGEE. Trimming took 0 bases from V and 8 from J; bases not matched to a gene: 8. CDR3 in amino acids: CASSVGGGTSQQYF. The CDR3 DNA follows: TGTGCCAGCAGCGTAGGCGGGGGTACCTCGCAGCAGTACTTC.

The chain combines TRBV7-2 with TRBJ2-7; a weak D match, TRBD2 (6 bases). CDR1 and CDR2 from the germline V gene are SGHTA and FQGNSA. The CDR3 covers 14 residues. Trimming took 3 bases from V and 5 from J, leaving 14 bases between them. CDR3 loop: CASSFSGGADEQYF. The CDR3 DNA follows: TGTGCCAGCAGCTTTTCCGGAGGGGCCGACGAGCAGTACTTC.

The rearrangement uses TRBV4-2 and TRBJ2-7; TRBD2 matches at 8 bases. V dropped 0 bases and J dropped 1; count of bases not matched to a gene: 5. The CDR3 has 16 amino acids. Germline CDR1 and CDR2: LGHNA and YNFKEQ. For the CDR3, the DNA is TGTGCCAGCAGCCAAGAGAGTGGCGGGGGGTCCTACGAGCAGTACTTC. Its protein is CASSQESGGGSYEQYF.

With respect to this clone: A read error may produce the germline difference seen at one junction end. The chain carries TRBV28 and TRBJ2-7; tentative D call: TRBD2 (6 bases). The length of the CDR3 is 13 residues. The V gene's germline CDR1 is MDHEN and CDR2 SYDVKM. DNA for the CDR3: TGTGCCAGCAGTCAGCAACCTCAGGGTGGGGGGAGCTTC. Residues: CASSQQPQGGGSF.

Of note for this clone: At one of its ends the junction is not consistent with the germline gene, which may arise from a read error. V is TRBV2 and J is TRBJ1-4; D is undetermined. The length of the CDR3 is 10 residues. In germline, CDR1 is SNHLY, CDR2 FYNNEI. The CDR3 DNA reads TGCTTGGCTTGTAATGAAAAACTGTTTTTT. Translating gives CLACNEKLFF.

The chain has TRBV27 and TRBJ2-7; D may be TRBD1 or TRBD2 (5 bases each). The V end was cut by 5 bases, the J end by 3 bases, with 17 bases between. The germline V gene has CDR1 MNHEY and CDR2 SMNVEV (reference sequence). The CDR3 has 15 residues. The CDR3 region has the DNA TGTGCCAGCAGTCCCCGACGTGGTGGGGGCTACGAGCAGTACTTC. It specifies CASSPRRGGGYEQYF.

This chain connects TRBV2 to TRBJ2-3, with D perhaps matching TRBD2 (6 bases). CDR3 length: 11 residues. CDR1 and CDR2 from the germline V gene are SNHLY and FYNNEI. V gave up 8 bases and J gave up 6 bases, with 9 bases separating them. CDR3 coding DNA: TGTGCCAGCCTAAGCGGGGATACGCAGTATTTT. Its protein is CASLSGDTQYF.

This clone was found a few times. The V and J genes are TRBV27 and TRBJ2-5; tentative D call: TRBD2 (5 bases). The ends were cut back, 6 bases at V and 5 bases at J, with 10 bases in the middle. CDR3 length: 12 amino acids. CDR1 is MNHEY, CDR2 SMNVEV, per germline (reference sequence). The CDR3 DNA reads TGTGCCAGCAGGGCGGAGGCGGAGACCCAGTACTTC. This encodes CASRAEAETQYF.

The gene calls are TRBV5-1 and TRBJ2-5, with 11 positions matching TRBD1. Judging by the DNA end, TRBJ2-7 fits better; the J call may be wrong. Germline-derived CDR1 and CDR2 are SGHRS and YFSETQ. The CDR3 loop spans 18 amino acids. The CDR3 here is CASSFWTGGGIRSYEQYF. Here the CDR3 DNA reads TGCGCCAGCAGCTTTTGGACAGGGGGCGGAATTCGGTCCTACGAGCAGTACTTC.

This clone came up once. The genes are TRBV28 and TRBJ2-5; 10 bases fit TRBD1. In germline, CDR1 is MDHEN, CDR2 SYDVKM. J was trimmed by 2 bases and V by 8 bases; bases with no gene match: 11. CDR3 length: 16 residues. CDR3: CASGQPGQGPQETQYF. For the CDR3, the DNA is TGTGCCAGCGGTCAACCGGGACAGGGGCCACAAGAGACCCAGTACTTC.

The chain uses TRBV25-1 and TRBJ2-7, with 7 bases matching TRBD1. There are 14 residues in the CDR3. V lost 5 bases, J lost 2 bases, and 6 bases stayed unmatched. CDR1 is MGHDK, CDR2 SYGVNS, per germline. The DNA of the CDR3 is TGTGCCAGCAGTCCGCGACAGGGCGCCTACGAGCAGTACTTC. Its translation is CASSPRQGAYEQYF.

V and J are TRBV5-1 and TRBJ2-3; TRBD2 might be the D (5 bases). CDR1 and CDR2 from the germline V gene are SGHRS and YFSETQ. V lost 4 bases, J lost 1 base, and 10 bases lay in between. The CDR3 spans 14 residues. CDR3 protein: CASSLEDRTDTQYF. CDR3 sequence (DNA): TGCGCCAGCAGCCTGGAGGATCGCACAGATACGCAGTATTTT.

The V call is TRBV5-1, the J call TRBJ2-2, with D hard to call. CDR1 and CDR2 (germline): SGHRS, YFSETQ. Trimming removed 4 bases at V and 2 bases at J, with 15 bases between. The CDR3 is made up of 16 amino acids. The CDR3 DNA reads as TGCGCCAGCAGCAAACACCCAGAGGTTAACACCGGGGAGCTGTTTTTT. This sequence encodes CASSKHPEVNTGELFF.

V and J are TRBV28 and TRBJ2-1; 12 nucleotides align to TRBD2. V lost 8 bases to trimming and J lost 8 bases; unmatched junction nucleotides: 10. Germline CDR1 reads MDHEN; CDR2 reads SYDVKM. The CDR3 loop spans 15 amino acids. Here the CDR3 DNA reads TGTGCCAGCCGGTATCGGACTAGCGGGACGGATGAGCAGTTCTTC. It yields the protein CASRYRTSGTDEQFF. Supplemented by reference TRBV28 and TRBJ2-1, the full variable domain reads DVKVTQSSRYLVKRTGEKVFLECVQDMDHENMFWYRQDPGLGLRLIYFSYDVKMKEKGDIPEGYSVSREKKERFSLILESASTNQTSMYLCASRYRTSGTDEQFFGPGTRLTVL.